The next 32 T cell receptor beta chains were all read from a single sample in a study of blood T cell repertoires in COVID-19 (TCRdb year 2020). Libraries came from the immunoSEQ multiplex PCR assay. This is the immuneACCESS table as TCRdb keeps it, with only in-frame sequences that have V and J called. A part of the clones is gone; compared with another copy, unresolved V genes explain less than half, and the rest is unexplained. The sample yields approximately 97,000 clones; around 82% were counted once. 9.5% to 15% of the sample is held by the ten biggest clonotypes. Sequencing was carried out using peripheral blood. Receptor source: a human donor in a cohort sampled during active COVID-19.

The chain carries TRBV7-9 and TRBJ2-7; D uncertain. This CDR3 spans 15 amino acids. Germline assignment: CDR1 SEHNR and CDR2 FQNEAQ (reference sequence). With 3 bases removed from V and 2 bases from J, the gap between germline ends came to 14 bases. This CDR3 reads CASSFTTTGTYEQYF. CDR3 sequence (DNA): TGTGCCAGCAGCTTTACCACGACTGGTACCTACGAGCAGTACTTC.

CDR3 residues: CASSQEGQSYEQYF. The CDR3 nucleotides are TGCGCCAGCAGCCAAGAGGGACAGTCCTACGAGCAGTACTTC. The genes are TRBV4-1 and TRBJ2-7, with 7 bases matching TRBD1. The CDR3 loop spans 14 amino acids. Germline CDR1 is MGHRA and CDR2 is YSYEKL. Trimming removed 0 bases from V and 1 base from J; junction bases left unmatched: 0.

The CDR3 coding sequence is TGTGCCAGCAGCGCCCTACAGGGGGCCGGCTCACCCCTCCACTTT. Amino acids: CASSALQGAGSPLHF. The genes are TRBV5-4 and TRBJ1-6; TRBD1 aligns across 9 bases. The V and J ends lost 4 bases and 10 bases, in that order; junction bases with no gene match: 9. This CDR3 is 15 amino acids long. CDR1 and CDR2 from the germline V gene are SGHNT and YYREEE (reference sequence).

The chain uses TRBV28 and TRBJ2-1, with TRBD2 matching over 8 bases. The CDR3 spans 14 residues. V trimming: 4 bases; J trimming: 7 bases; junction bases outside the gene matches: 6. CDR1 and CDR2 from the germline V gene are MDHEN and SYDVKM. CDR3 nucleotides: TGTGCCAGCAGTTCAGCGGGAGCGACGAATGAGCAGTTCTTC. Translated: CASSSAGATNEQFF. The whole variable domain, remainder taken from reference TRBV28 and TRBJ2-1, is DVKVTQSSRYLVKRTGEKVFLECVQDMDHENMFWYRQDPGLGLRLIYFSYDVKMKEKGDIPEGYSVSREKKERFSLILESASTNQTSMYLCASSSAGATNEQFFGPGTRLTVL.

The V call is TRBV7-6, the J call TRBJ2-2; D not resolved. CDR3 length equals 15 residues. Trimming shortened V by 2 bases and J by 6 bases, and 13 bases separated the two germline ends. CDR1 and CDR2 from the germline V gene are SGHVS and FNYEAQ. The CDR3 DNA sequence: TGTGCCAGCAGCTTATTAGAATCGGTACCCGGGGAGCTGTTTTTT. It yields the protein CASSLLESVPGELFF.

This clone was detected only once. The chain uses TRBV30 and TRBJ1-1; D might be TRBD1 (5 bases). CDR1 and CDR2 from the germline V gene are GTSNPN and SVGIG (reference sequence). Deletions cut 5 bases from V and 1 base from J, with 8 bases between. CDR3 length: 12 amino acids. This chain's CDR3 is CAWGTGNTEAFF. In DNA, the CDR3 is TGTGCCTGGGGAACAGGGAACACTGAAGCTTTCTTT.

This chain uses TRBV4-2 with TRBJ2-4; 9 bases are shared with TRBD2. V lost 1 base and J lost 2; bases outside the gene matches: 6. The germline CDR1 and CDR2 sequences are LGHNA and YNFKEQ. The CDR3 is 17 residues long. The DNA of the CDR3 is TGTGCCAGCAGCCAAGGCGGTAGCGGGAGAACCAAAAACATTCAGTACTTC. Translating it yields CASSQGGSGRTKNIQYF.

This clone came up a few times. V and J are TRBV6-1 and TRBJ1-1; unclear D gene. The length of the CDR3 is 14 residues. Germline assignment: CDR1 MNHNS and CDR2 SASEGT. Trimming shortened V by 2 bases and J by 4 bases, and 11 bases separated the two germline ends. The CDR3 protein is CASSEPSVSTEAFF. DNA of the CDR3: TGTGCCAGCAGTGAACCGTCTGTGAGCACTGAAGCTTTCTTT.

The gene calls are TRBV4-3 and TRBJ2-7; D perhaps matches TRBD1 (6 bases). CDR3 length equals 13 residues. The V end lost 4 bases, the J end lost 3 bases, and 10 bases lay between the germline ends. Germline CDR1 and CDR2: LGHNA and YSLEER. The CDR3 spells CASSRTEYYEQYF. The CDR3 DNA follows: TGCGCCAGCAGCCGGACAGAGTACTACGAGCAGTACTTC.

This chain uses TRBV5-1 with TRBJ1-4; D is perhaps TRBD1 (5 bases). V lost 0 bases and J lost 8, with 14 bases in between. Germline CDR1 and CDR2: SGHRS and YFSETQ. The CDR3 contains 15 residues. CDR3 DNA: TGCGCCAGCAGCTTGGAGGGGCTTTCGAGCGAAAAACTGTTTTTT. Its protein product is CASSLEGLSSEKLFF.

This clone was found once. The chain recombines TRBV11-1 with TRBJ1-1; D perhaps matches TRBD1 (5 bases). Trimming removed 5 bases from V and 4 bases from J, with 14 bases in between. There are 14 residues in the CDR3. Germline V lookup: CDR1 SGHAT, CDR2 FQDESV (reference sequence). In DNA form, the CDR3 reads TGTGCCAGCAGCATCGGGGGGTCGGCCACTGAAGCTTTCTTT. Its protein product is CASSIGGSATEAFF.

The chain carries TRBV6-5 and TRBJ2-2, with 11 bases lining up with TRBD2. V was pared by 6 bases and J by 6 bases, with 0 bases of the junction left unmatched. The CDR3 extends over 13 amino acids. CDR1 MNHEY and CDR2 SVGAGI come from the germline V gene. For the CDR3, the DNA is TGTGCCAGCAGACTAGCGGGAGCCGGGGAGCTGTTTTTT. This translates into CASRLAGAGELFF.

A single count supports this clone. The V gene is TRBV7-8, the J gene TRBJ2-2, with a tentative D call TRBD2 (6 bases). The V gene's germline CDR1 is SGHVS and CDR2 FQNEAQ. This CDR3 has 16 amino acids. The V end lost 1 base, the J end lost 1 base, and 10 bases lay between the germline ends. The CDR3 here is CASSLVAGRNTGELFF. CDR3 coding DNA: TGTGCCAGCAGCTTAGTTGCCGGGAGGAACACCGGGGAGCTGTTTTTT.

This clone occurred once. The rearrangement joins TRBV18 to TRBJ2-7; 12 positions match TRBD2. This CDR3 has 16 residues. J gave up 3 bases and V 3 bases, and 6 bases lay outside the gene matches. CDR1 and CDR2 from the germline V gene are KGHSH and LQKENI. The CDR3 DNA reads TGTGCCAGCTCACCGCTACTAGCGGGGGGTAGCTACGAGCAGTACTTC. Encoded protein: CASSPLLAGGSYEQYF.

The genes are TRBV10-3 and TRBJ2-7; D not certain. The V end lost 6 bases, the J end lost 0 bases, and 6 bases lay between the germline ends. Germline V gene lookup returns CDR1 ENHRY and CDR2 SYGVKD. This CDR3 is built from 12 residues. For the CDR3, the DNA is TGTGCCATCAGCCAGGTCTCCTACGAGCAGTACTTC. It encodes CAISQVSYEQYF.

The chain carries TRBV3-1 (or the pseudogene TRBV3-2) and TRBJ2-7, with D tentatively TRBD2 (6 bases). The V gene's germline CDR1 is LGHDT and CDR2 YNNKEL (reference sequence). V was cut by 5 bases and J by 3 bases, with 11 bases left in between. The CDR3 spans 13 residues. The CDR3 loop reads CASSYGTGYEQYF. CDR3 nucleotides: TGTGCCAGCAGCTACGGGACTGGCTACGAGCAGTACTTC.

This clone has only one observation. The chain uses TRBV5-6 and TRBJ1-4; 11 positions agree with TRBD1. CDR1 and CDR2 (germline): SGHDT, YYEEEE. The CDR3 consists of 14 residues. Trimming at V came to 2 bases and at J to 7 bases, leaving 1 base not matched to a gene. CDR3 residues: CASSFGTGGEKLFF. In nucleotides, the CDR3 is TGTGCCAGCAGCTTTGGGACAGGGGGTGAAAAACTGTTTTTT.

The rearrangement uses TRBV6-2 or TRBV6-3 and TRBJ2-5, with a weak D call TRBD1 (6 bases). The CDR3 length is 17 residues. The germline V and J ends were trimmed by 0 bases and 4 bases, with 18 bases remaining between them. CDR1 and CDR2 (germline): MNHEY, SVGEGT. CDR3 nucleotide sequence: TGTGCCAGCAGTTACTCGAAGGGGGTATTTGATCGAGAGACCCAGTACTTC. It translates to CASSYSKGVFDRETQYF.

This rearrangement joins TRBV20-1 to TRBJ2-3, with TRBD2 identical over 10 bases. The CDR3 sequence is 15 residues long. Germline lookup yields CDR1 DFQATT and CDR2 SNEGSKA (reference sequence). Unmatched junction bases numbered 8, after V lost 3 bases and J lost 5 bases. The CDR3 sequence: CSASTVAGGRDTQYF. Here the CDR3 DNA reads TGCAGTGCTAGTACAGTAGCGGGGGGTAGAGATACGCAGTATTTT.

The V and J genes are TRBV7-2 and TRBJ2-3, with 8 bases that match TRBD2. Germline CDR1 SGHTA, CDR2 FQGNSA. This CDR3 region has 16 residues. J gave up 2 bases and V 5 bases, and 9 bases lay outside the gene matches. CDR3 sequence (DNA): TGTGCCAGCAGCCCTGGGACTAGGGGGTACACAGATACGCAGTATTTT. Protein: CASSPGTRGYTDTQYF.

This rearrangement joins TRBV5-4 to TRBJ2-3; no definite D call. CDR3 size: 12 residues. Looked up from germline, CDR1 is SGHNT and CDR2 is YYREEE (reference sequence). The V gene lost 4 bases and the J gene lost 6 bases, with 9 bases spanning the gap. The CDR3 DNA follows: TGTGCCAGCAGCCCACGGGTGGATACGCAGTATTTT. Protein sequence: CASSPRVDTQYF.

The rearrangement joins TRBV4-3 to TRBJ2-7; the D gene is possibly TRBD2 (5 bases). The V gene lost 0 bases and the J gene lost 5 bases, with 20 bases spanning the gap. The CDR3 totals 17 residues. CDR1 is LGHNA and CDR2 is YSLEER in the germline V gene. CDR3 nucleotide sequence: TGCGCCAGCAGCCAAGATCACGTGGGAGTCACCCCCCACGAGCAGTACTTC. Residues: CASSQDHVGVTPHEQYF.

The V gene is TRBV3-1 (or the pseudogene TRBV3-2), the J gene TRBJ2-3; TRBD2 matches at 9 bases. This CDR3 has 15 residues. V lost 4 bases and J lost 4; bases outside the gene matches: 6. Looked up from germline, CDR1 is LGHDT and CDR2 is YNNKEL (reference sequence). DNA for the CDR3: TGTGCCAGCAGCCTCCTAGCGGGGTCCGCAGATACGCAGTATTTT. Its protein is CASSLLAGSADTQYF.

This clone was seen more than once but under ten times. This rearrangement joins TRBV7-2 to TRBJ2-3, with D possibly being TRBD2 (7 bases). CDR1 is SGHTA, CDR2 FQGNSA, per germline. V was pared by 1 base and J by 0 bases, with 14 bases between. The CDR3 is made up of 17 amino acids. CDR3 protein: CASSLVGGGLSTDTQYF. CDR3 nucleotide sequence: TGTGCCAGCAGCTTAGTGGGAGGGGGGCTCAGCACAGATACGCAGTATTTT.

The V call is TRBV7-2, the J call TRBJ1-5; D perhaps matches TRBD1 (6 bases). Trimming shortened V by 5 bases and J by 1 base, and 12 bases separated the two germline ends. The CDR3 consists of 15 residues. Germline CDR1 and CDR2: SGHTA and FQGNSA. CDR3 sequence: CASSITGLSNQPQHF. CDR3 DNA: TGTGCCAGCAGCATTACAGGGTTAAGCAATCAGCCCCAGCATTTT.

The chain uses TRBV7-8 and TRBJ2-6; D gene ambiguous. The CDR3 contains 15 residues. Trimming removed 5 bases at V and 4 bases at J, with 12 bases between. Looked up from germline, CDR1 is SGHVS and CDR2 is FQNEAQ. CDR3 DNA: TGTGCCAGCAGCGCCCCTAGTACCGGGGCCAACGTCCTGACTTTC. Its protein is CASSAPSTGANVLTF. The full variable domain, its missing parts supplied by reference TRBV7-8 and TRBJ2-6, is GAGVSQSPRYKVAKRGQDVALRCDPISGHVSLFWYQQALGQGPEFLTYFQNEAQLDKSGLPSDRFFAERPEGSVSTLKIQRTQQEDSAVYLCASSAPSTGANVLTFGAGSRLTVL.

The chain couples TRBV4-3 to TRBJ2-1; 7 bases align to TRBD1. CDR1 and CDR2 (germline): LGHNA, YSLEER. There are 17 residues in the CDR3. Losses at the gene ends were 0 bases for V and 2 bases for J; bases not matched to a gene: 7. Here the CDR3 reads CASSQDRSRGTYNEQFF. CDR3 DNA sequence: TGCGCCAGCAGCCAAGATCGCTCCAGGGGGACCTACAATGAGCAGTTCTTC.

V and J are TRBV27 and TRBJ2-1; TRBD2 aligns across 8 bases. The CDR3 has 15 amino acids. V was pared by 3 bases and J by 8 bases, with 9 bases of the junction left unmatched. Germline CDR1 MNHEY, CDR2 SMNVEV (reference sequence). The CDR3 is CASSFGAGEMDEQFF. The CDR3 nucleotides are TGTGCCAGCAGTTTCGGAGCGGGAGAAATGGATGAGCAGTTCTTC.

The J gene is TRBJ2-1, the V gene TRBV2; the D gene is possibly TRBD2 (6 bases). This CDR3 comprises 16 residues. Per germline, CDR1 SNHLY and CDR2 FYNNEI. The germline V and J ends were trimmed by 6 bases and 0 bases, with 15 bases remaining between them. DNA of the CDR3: TGTGCCAGCAGGAGTGGTCGGGAGAGCTCCTACAATGAGCAGTTCTTC. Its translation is CASRSGRESSYNEQFF. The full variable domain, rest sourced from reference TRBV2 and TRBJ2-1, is EPEVTQTPSHQVTQMGQEVILRCVPISNHLYFYWYRQILGQKVEFLVSFYNNEISEKSEIFDDQFSVERPDGSNFTLKIRSTKLEDSAMYFCASRSGRESSYNEQFFGPGTRLTVL.

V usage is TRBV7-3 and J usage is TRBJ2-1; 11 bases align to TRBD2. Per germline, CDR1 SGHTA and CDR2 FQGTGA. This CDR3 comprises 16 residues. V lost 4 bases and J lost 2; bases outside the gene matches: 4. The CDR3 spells CASSSLAGGPYNEQFF. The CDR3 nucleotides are TGTGCCAGCAGCTCCTTAGCGGGAGGGCCCTACAATGAGCAGTTCTTC.

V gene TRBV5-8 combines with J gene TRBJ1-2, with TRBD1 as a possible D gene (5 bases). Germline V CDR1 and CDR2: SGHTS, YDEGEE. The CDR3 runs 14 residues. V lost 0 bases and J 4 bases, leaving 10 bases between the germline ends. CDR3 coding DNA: TGTGCCAGCAGCTTGGATGGAGGGGTCTATGGCTACACCTTC. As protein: CASSLDGGVYGYTF.

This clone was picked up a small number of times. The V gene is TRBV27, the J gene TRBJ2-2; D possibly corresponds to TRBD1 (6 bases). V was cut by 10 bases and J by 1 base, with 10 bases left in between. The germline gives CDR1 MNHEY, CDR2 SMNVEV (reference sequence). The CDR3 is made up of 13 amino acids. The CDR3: CATRTVNTGELFF. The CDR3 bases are TGTGCCACCCGGACAGTGAACACCGGGGAGCTGTTTTTT.